This record covers a single TCR beta chain. Antigen unknown. This sample was taken from a study of a mutant IDH1 vaccine in newly diagnosed glioma. Study-wide background: Sex distribution of treated patients was about 60% male and approximately 38% female; mean age was around 40 years. Overall study results and limits: Evidence of vaccine-induced immune responses was documented in approximately 93% of patients.

This CDR3 has 11 amino acids. Trimming cost V 1 base and J 10 bases, with 6 bases left between them. Germline V gene sequence: CDR1 SGHKS, CDR2 YYEKEE (reference sequence). Time point: baseline, week 1 (first vaccination visit). Treatment denoted: pre-vaccination baseline after standard-of-care therapy. New astrocytomas of WHO grade 3 or 4 that were IDH1-mutant and ATRX-lost were found in the donors. The repertoire was sequenced with immunoSEQ multiplex PCR; TCRdb's copy has only in-frame clones and lacks some. The sample lists nearly 70,000 clones, around 79% occurring once. The sample consisted of PBMCs, taken from a glioma patient treated with radiotherapy, temozolomide or both. This chain links TRBV5-5 with TRBJ2-1; D not certain. This TCR was sampled from a man between 50 and 59 years old with glioma. In nucleotides, the CDR3 is TGTGCCAGCAGCTTGTCGACAGAGCAGTTCTTC. This encodes CASSLSTEQFF.